The 21 T cell receptor beta chains listed next were all sequenced from one sample in a study of blood T cell repertoires in COVID-19. Clones were sequenced by immunoSEQ multiplex PCR, and TCRdb holds only the in-frame ones, with some missing. The sample records about 150,000 clones, 80% to 90% being singletons. The sample was peripheral blood. Receptors were obtained from a man between 60 and 75 years old with acute or convalescent COVID-19.

The rearrangement uses TRBV10-3 and TRBJ1-5; possible D gene TRBD1, 5 bases. The CDR3 spans 16 residues. CDR1 is ENHRY and CDR2 is SYGVKD in the germline V gene. Trimming shortened V by 0 bases and J by 7 bases, and 16 bases separated the two germline ends. DNA of the CDR3: TGTGCCATCAGTGAGTCGGTTGGGGGGGGAGGGCAGCCCCAGCATTTT. Encoded protein: CAISESVGGGGQPQHF.

The chain employs TRBV6-1 and TRBJ2-2; weak D call: TRBD2 (7 bases). This CDR3 has 16 residues. Trimming cost V 2 bases and J 2 bases, with 12 bases left between them. From germline, CDR1 is MNHNS and CDR2 SASEGT. The CDR3 is CASSELGGLNTGELFF. DNA for the CDR3: TGTGCCAGCAGTGAATTGGGGGGGCTCAACACCGGGGAGCTGTTTTTT.

The CDR3 loop is CASSPGQLDGYTF. For the CDR3, the DNA is TGTGCCAGCTCACCCGGACAGCTCGATGGCTACACCTTC. The genes are TRBV18 and TRBJ1-2, with D maybe TRBD1 (6 bases). This CDR3 has 13 amino acids. The germline V and J ends were trimmed by 3 bases and 6 bases, with 11 bases remaining between them. CDR1 KGHSH and CDR2 LQKENI come from the germline V gene.

About this clone itself: The junction departs from the called germline gene at one end, perhaps through a read error. The chain carries TRBV9 and TRBJ2-6; D uncertain. Germline V gene data show CDR1 as SGDLS and CDR2 as YYNGEE. The CDR3 has 15 residues. The CDR3 sequence is CASTVGSPGANVLTF. CDR3 nucleotide sequence: TGTGCCAGCACCGTAGGTAGTCCTGGGGCCAACGTCCTGACTTTC.

The V call is TRBV10-3, the J call TRBJ1-2, with D possibly matching TRBD1 (5 bases). This CDR3 is 15 amino acids long. The germline V gene encodes CDR1 ENHRY and CDR2 SYGVKD. V lost 3 bases to trimming and J lost 8 bases, with 19 bases between them. CDR3 sequence reads: CAISDQGTGVWGYTF. The CDR3, as DNA: TGTGCCATCAGTGACCAAGGCACGGGGGTATGGGGCTACACCTTC.

The chain employs TRBV24-1 and TRBJ1-1, with D unclear. Germline V gene data show CDR1 as KGHDR and CDR2 as SFDVKD. V lost 8 bases, J lost 3 bases, and 12 bases lay in between. CDR3 length: 13 amino acids. The chain's CDR3 is CATIYKRDTEAFF. CDR3 in DNA: TGTGCCACCATATATAAGCGGGACACTGAAGCTTTCTTT.

This chain connects TRBV7-9 to TRBJ2-7; 9 bases line up with TRBD1. Germline CDR1 SEHNR, CDR2 FQNEAQ (reference sequence). With 3 bases clipped from V and 1 base from J, the junction kept 4 bases outside the gene matches. CDR3 length equals 15 residues. DNA of the CDR3: TGTGCCAGCAGCTTGCCCGGGACAGGGTCCTACGAGCAGTACTTC. As protein: CASSLPGTGSYEQYF.

The gene calls are TRBV10-3 and TRBJ2-1; 15 nucleotides align to TRBD2. In germline, CDR1 is ENHRY, CDR2 SYGVKD. CDR3 length: 15 residues. V lost 8 bases, J lost 7 bases, and 6 bases stayed unmatched. As DNA, the CDR3 is TGTGCCATCGGGACTAGCGGGGGGACTGGAAATGAGCAGTTCTTC. Translated: CAIGTSGGTGNEQFF.

The chain couples TRBV5-1 to TRBJ2-7; weak D call: TRBD2 (6 bases). Germline V CDR1 and CDR2: SGHRS, YFSETQ. Trimming shortened V by 0 bases and J by 1 base, and 11 bases separated the two germline ends. The CDR3 contains 15 residues. CDR3 protein: CASSLAVGTSYEQYF. CDR3 nucleotide sequence: TGCGCCAGCAGCTTGGCCGTAGGGACTTCCTACGAGCAGTACTTC. Together with reference TRBV5-1 and TRBJ2-7, the CDR3 gives the full variable domain: KAGVTQTPRYLIKTRGQQVTLSCSPISGHRSVSWYQQTPGQGLQFLFEYFSETQRNKGNFPGRFSGRQFSNSRSEMNVSTLELGDSALYLCASSLAVGTSYEQYFGPGTRLTVT.

The chain couples TRBV2 to TRBJ1-3; a possible D gene is TRBD1 (6 bases). The CDR3 consists of 13 residues. Germline CDR1 and CDR2: SNHLY and FYNNEI. Trimming removed 3 bases at V and 7 bases at J, with 10 bases between. This CDR3 reads CASSEADRNTIYF. Here the CDR3 DNA reads TGTGCCAGCAGTGAGGCAGACAGGAACACCATATATTTT.

J is TRBJ1-1 and V is TRBV9, with D maybe TRBD1 (5 bases). Trimming left V 1 base short and J 0 bases short, with 13 bases between. Germline CDR1 is SGDLS and CDR2 is YYNGEE. The CDR3 totals 16 residues. The CDR3: CASSVSGGGVNTEAFF. CDR3 bases: TGTGCCAGCAGCGTAAGCGGGGGAGGAGTGAACACTGAAGCTTTCTTT.

The sample holds one count of this clone. This chain connects TRBV30 to TRBJ1-5; 12 bases agree with TRBD1. J gave up 5 bases and V 0 bases, and 17 bases lay outside the gene matches. Germline-derived CDR1 and CDR2 are GTSNPN and SVGIG (reference sequence). The CDR3 length is 20 residues. The CDR3 bases are TGTGCCTGGAGTGTAAGAGGCCCCGGGACAGGGGGCGGAAGGTATCAGCCCCAGCATTTT. Translation gives CAWSVRGPGTGGGRYQPQHF.

This chain's CDR3 is CASSIDMNTEAFF. The CDR3 DNA follows: TGTGCCAGCAGCATCGACATGAACACTGAAGCTTTCTTT. The V and J genes are TRBV5-5 and TRBJ1-1; no clear D gene. The germline V gene encodes CDR1 SGHKS and CDR2 YYEKEE (reference sequence). V was trimmed by 4 bases and J by 0 bases, leaving 7 bases between them. The CDR3 is 13 residues long. Based on the CDR3 plus reference TRBV5-5 and TRBJ1-1, the full variable domain is DAGVTQSPTHLIKTRGQQVTLRCSPISGHKSVSWYQQVLGQGPQFIFQYYEKEERGRGNFPDRFSARQFPNYSSELNVNALLLGDSALYLCASSIDMNTEAFFGQGTRLTVV.

The chain couples TRBV18 to TRBJ1-6; D may be TRBD1 (5 bases). V was shortened by 2 bases and J by 8 bases, with 10 bases between the two germline ends. Per germline, CDR1 KGHSH and CDR2 LQKENI. This CDR3 is built from 14 residues. CDR3 coding DNA: TGTGCCAGCTCACCAGTCAGGGTGGATTCACCCCTCCACTTT. Translating gives CASSPVRVDSPLHF.

The chain has TRBV2 and TRBJ2-6, with D maybe TRBD1 (6 bases). Trimming removed 2 bases from V and 0 bases from J, with 14 bases in between. The germline CDR1 and CDR2 sequences are SNHLY and FYNNEI. This CDR3 region has 18 residues. The CDR3: CASSETGHGSSGANVLTF. CDR3 nucleotide sequence: TGTGCCAGCAGTGAAACGGGACATGGGAGCTCTGGGGCCAACGTCCTGACTTTC.

This chain uses TRBV28 with TRBJ2-1; no firm D call. CDR1 MDHEN and CDR2 SYDVKM come from the germline V gene. This CDR3 region has 13 residues. V was cut by 7 bases and J by 7 bases, with 14 bases left in between. CDR3 sequence reads: CASIAGGRNEQFF. CDR3 nucleotide sequence: TGTGCCAGCATAGCCGGTGGTAGGAATGAGCAGTTCTTC. Supplemented by reference TRBV28 and TRBJ2-1, the full variable domain reads DVKVTQSSRYLVKRTGEKVFLECVQDMDHENMFWYRQDPGLGLRLIYFSYDVKMKEKGDIPEGYSVSREKKERFSLILESASTNQTSMYLCASIAGGRNEQFFGPGTRLTVL.

CDR3 nucleotide sequence: TGTGCCAGCAGAACCGGGACTAGCGGGGGAGGGGAGCTGTTTTTT. This codes for CASRTGTSGGGELFF. The gene calls are TRBV6-5 and TRBJ2-2; TRBD2 aligns across 14 bases. The junction had 5 bases not matched to a gene; V was cut back by 6 bases and J by 8 bases. CDR1 is MNHEY and CDR2 is SVGAGI in the germline V gene. The CDR3 extends over 15 amino acids.

The rearrangement links TRBV27 to TRBJ1-5, with D tentatively TRBD1 (5 bases). The CDR3 length is 17 residues. V was shortened by 3 bases and J by 0 bases, with 15 bases between the two germline ends. Germline CDR1 and CDR2: MNHEY and SMNVEV (reference sequence). The CDR3 DNA reads TGTGCCAGCAGTTTCAGGGATGCCCCCTCTAGCAATCAGCCCCAGCATTTT. It codes for CASSFRDAPSSNQPQHF.

This clone was observed once. The chain recombines TRBV5-4 with TRBJ1-2; 10 bases map to TRBD1. The germline CDR1 and CDR2 sequences are SGHNT and YYREEE (reference sequence). Unmatched junction bases numbered 8, after V lost 4 bases and J lost 2 bases. The CDR3 is made up of 16 amino acids. The CDR3 region has the DNA TGTGCCAGCAGCCGGGGACAGGGGACCCCAAACTATGGCTACACCTTC. This translates into CASSRGQGTPNYGYTF.

The chain employs TRBV6-5 and TRBJ1-6; 10 bases are shared with TRBD1. The CDR3 contains 15 residues. Germline values: CDR1 MNHEY, CDR2 SVGAGI. V lost 7 bases, J lost 10 bases, and 10 bases stayed unmatched. CDR3 loop: CASTPGTGVRSPLHF. The CDR3 nucleotides are TGTGCCAGCACCCCCGGGACAGGGGTCAGATCACCCCTCCACTTT.

This clone was detected a few times. This rearrangement joins TRBV19 to TRBJ1-2, with 9 positions matching TRBD1. This CDR3 has 13 amino acids. The V gene's germline CDR1 is LNHDA and CDR2 SQIVND (reference sequence). J was trimmed by 8 bases and V by 5 bases; bases with no gene match: 6. CDR3 sequence: CASSRDRASGYTF. The CDR3 DNA reads as TGTGCCAGTAGTCGGGACAGGGCCTCGGGCTACACCTTC.